This T cell receptor beta chain is from a study of CD8+CD57+ T cells in acquired aplastic anemia. About the research overall: An average of roughly 3 ug of DNA was obtained from sorted CD4+ and CD8+ cells.

Study-wide points: For CD8+ Simpson's diversity, patients and controls showed no significant difference. The same twenty-nine CD8+ CDR3 sequences occurred in patients and in controls.

A word on this clonotype: Antigen: not known.

Researchers used genomic DNA as the template to profile TCR beta VDJ and CDR3. Using its own MiXCR run on the reads, TCRdb lists one record per CDR3 protein. The table includes 200,000 or so distinct CDR3 sequences, about 64% detected once. Germline V CDR1 and CDR2: LNHDA, SQIVND (reference sequence). Trimming at V came to 6 bases and at J to 4 bases, leaving 6 bases not matched to a gene. CDR3 length equals 13 residues. The clonotype comes from a human donor with severe aplastic anemia or a healthy control (not recorded which). The sequenced sample was sorted CD4+, CD8+, or CD8+CD57+ T cells (not recorded which) from PBMCs. V gene TRBV19 combines with J gene TRBJ2-7, with 7 bases that match TRBD1. CDR3 amino acids: CASRATGPYEQYF. CDR3 coding DNA: TGTGCCAGTAGAGCGACAGGGCCTTACGAGCAGTACTTC.